The rows below give T cell receptor beta chains drawn from one sample of a study of cytomegalovirus exposure and HLA in healthy donors. The protocol was immunoSEQ multiplex PCR, while the TCRdb copy is restricted to in-frame clones and leaves out a portion. The table records about 110,000 clones, around 64% of them present only once. Sequencing was carried out using PBMCs. The receptors derive from a woman aged 30 to 39 in good health and CMV-seronegative. The CDR3 runs from the conserved cysteine through the conserved F or W. A D gene is named only where the DNA matches it firmly. The size field is filled for only some rows; it gives once, few, many or a size class.

TRBV10-3	TRBD2	TRBJ2-7	-	CAISEVAGEGYEQYF	TGTGCCATCAGTGAGGTAGCGGGAGAAGGGTACGAGCAGTACTTC
TRBV20-1	TRBD2	TRBJ2-7	-	CSGTSGYEQYF	TGCAGTGGGACTAGCGGGTACGAGCAGTACTTC
TRBV9	-	TRBJ2-7	few	CASSPGTDSYEQYF	TGTGCCAGCAGCCCCGGGACTGATTCCTACGAGCAGTACTTC
TRBV7-3	-	TRBJ1-5	-	CASSLQGNQPQHF	TGTGCCAGCAGCTTACAGGGCAATCAGCCCCAGCATTTT
TRBV4-1	TRBD2	TRBJ2-7	-	CASSQEDRAGDLYEQYF	TGCGCCAGCAGCCAAGAGGACCGAGCGGGAGATCTCTACGAGCAGTACTTC
TRBV20-1	-	TRBJ2-5	-	CSVGRQETQYF	TGCAGTGTGGGGCGGCAAGAGACCCAGTACTTC
TRBV6-5	TRBD1	TRBJ2-7	-	CASSYRDRGIYEQYF	TGTGCCAGCAGTTACAGGGACAGGGGAATCTACGAGCAGTACTTC
TRBV19	TRBD1	TRBJ1-2	few	CASSPKGQGFGYTF	TGTGCCAGTAGTCCCAAGGGACAGGGTTTTGGCTACACCTTC
TRBV10-3	-	TRBJ2-2	-	CATGGPGTGELFF	TGTGCCACCGGGGGGCCGGGGACCGGGGAGCTGTTTTTT
TRBV28	-	TRBJ1-1	few	CASSLSPGLDTEAFF	TGTGCCAGCAGTTTATCGCCAGGGCTCGACACTGAAGCTTTCTTT